This TCR beta chain was observed in a study of cytomegalovirus exposure and HLA in healthy donors. General observations from the study: In vitro data verified a few CMV-associated chains as specific for CMV antigens. Roughly even sequencing depth across donors was the assumption behind the presence/absence analyses. Apparent HLA restriction characterized most CMV-associated TCR beta chains in a later analysis. It was in a later analysis that TCR association rates were seen to vary by HLA locus, highest for DRB1 and lowest for HLA-C.

This clone has just one count. What it binds is unknown. In the PCR, 60 Vbeta and 13 Jbeta primers were used. The method was immunoSEQ multiplex PCR; TCRdb's version includes in-frame clones alone and lacks a portion of them. Among about 210,000 clones listed, roughly 73% were seen once. Specimen: PBMCs. The receptor was derived from a boy aged 5-17 years in good health and CMV-seronegative.

The CDR3 reads CAWSAGTGELFF. CDR3 nucleotides: TGTGCCTGGAGTGCCGGCACCGGGGAGCTGTTTTTT. This chain links TRBV30 with TRBJ2-2, with unresolved D. Trimming took off 1 base at V and 4 bases at J, with 4 bases between the two ends. The CDR3 spans 12 residues. Per the germline V gene, CDR1 is GTSNPN and CDR2 is SVGIG (reference sequence).